The 26 T cell receptor beta chains given below trace back to one sample, sequenced in a study of metastatic and nonmetastatic thyroid tumors. TCRdb reanalyzed the PCR reads with MiXCR. The data contain 14,000 to 15,000 clones, more than 20% of them singletons. Every patient was untreated before thyroid surgery. Sequenced input: tumor tissue. The receptors come from a female donor with papillary thyroid cancer or a benign thyroid nodule (not recorded which). Some clones in this sample may be carry-over from other donors' samples.

Ten or more counts support this clone. This rearrangement joins TRBV5-1 to TRBJ2-3, with D possibly matching TRBD1 (5 bases). Germline assignment: CDR1 SGHRS and CDR2 YFSETQ. Trimming shortened V by 0 bases and J by 5 bases, and 7 bases separated the two germline ends. The CDR3 consists of 13 residues. This chain's CDR3 is CASSLDRGDTQYF. CDR3 bases: TGCGCCAGCAGCTTGGATAGGGGAGATACGCAGTATTTT. The variable domain in full, completed from reference TRBV5-1 and TRBJ2-3, reads KAGVTQTPRYLIKTRGQQVTLSCSPISGHRSVSWYQQTPGQGLQFLFEYFSETQRNKGNFPGRFSGRQFSNSRSEMNVSTLELGDSALYLCASSLDRGDTQYFGPGTRLTVL.

This clone was seen more than once but under ten times. A read error is possible here, since a much larger clone lies one base away. The chain has TRBV5-1 and TRBJ2-5; D uncertain. The length of the CDR3 is 15 residues. In germline, CDR1 is SGHRS, CDR2 YFSETQ. Deletions cut 3 bases from V and 0 bases from J, with 12 bases between. The DNA of the CDR3 is TGCGCCAGCAGCTCGTTTCCTGAGTACCAAGAGACCCAGTACTTC. Encoded protein: CASSSFPEYQETQYF.

The rearrangement joins TRBV11-2 to TRBJ2-7; 10 nucleotides agree with TRBD2. V trimming: 5 bases; J trimming: 1 base; junction bases outside the gene matches: 8. The CDR3 sequence is 16 residues long. Germline CDR1 is SGHAT and CDR2 is FQNNGV. The DNA for the CDR3 is TGTGCCAGCAGCGCCCTGGCTAGCGGGAGTTCCTACGAGCAGTACTTC. It yields the protein CASSALASGSSYEQYF.

This clone has ten or more counts. The chain links TRBV2 to TRBJ2-5; D call uncertain. Trimming removed 6 bases from V and 5 bases from J, with 19 bases in between. This CDR3 region has 15 residues. Germline values: CDR1 SNHLY, CDR2 FYNNEI. CDR3 sequence reads: CASRPFGRPDETQYF. The CDR3 nucleotides are TGTGCCAGCAGGCCTTTCGGCCGCCCTGATGAGACCCAGTACTTC.

The chain is built from TRBV7-8 and TRBJ1-6; D might be TRBD1 (5 bases). The CDR3 length is 14 residues. V lost 9 bases to trimming and J lost 11 bases, with 20 bases between them. CDR1 is SGHVS, CDR2 FQNEAQ, per germline. The CDR3 bases are TGTGCCAGTAGACCCGGGACCTCGGGGCCACCCCTCCACTTT. It yields the protein CASRPGTSGPPLHF.

The rearrangement uses TRBV16 and TRBJ2-2, with TRBD2 matching over 11 bases. CDR3 length: 20 residues. Germline-derived CDR1 and CDR2 are KGHSY and FQNENV. J gave up 3 bases and V 5 bases, and 17 bases lay outside the gene matches. The CDR3 DNA reads TGTGCCAGCAGCTTCTTCCCTAGCGGGAGGTGGGTAGGGGACACCGGGGAGCTGTTTTTT. Protein product: CASSFFPSGRWVGDTGELFF.

The genes are TRBV6-1 and TRBJ1-5, with 9 bases aligning to TRBD1. Germline CDR1 is MNHNS and CDR2 is SASEGT. The CDR3 is 15 residues long. Losses at the gene ends were 2 bases for V and 7 bases for J; bases not matched to a gene: 6. For the CDR3, the DNA is TGTGCCAGCAGTGAATCCGGGACAGGGTACCAGCCCCAGCATTTT. Its translation: CASSESGTGYQPQHF.

This clone was detected a few times. One end of the junction does not line up with germline, which may come from a read error. The chain carries TRBV20-1 and TRBJ2-3; possibly TRBD1 for D (5 bases). The J call may be incorrect, as the DNA end agrees better with TRBJ1-5. Per the germline V gene, CDR1 is DFQATT and CDR2 is SNEGSKA (reference sequence). The CDR3 totals 15 residues. Written as DNA, the CDR3 is TGCAGTGCTGGAGATAGCGGGACGATCACAGATACGCAGCATTTT. Protein sequence: CSAGDSGTITDTQHF.

This clone has at least ten counts. The chain joins TRBV5-1 to TRBJ2-1; 11 positions match TRBD2. CDR1 and CDR2 from the germline V gene are SGHRS and YFSETQ. The CDR3 runs 15 residues. V trimming: 4 bases; J trimming: 4 bases; junction bases outside the gene matches: 4. DNA of the CDR3: TGCGCCAGCAGCCTGGGACTAGCGGTTTACAATGAGCAGTTCTTC. It is translated as CASSLGLAVYNEQFF.

There are many counts of this clone. The rearrangement uses TRBV7-2 and TRBJ2-1; no reliable D call. The CDR3 has 15 amino acids. Germline values: CDR1 SGHTA, CDR2 FQGNSA. Deletions cut 1 base from V and 0 bases from J, with 7 bases between. The CDR3 region is CASSLGSGSYNEQFF. CDR3 coding DNA: TGTGCCAGCAGCTTAGGGTCGGGCTCCTACAATGAGCAGTTCTTC.

This clone was recorded many times. The rearrangement uses TRBV20-1 and TRBJ2-2; 10 bases align to TRBD2. There are 14 residues in the CDR3. CDR1 DFQATT and CDR2 SNEGSKA come from the germline V gene (reference sequence). J gave up 5 bases and V 5 bases, and 5 bases lay outside the gene matches. CDR3 bases: TGCAGTGCTGCCGCTAGCGGGAGTACCGGGGAGCTGTTTTTT. This gives the protein CSAAASGSTGELFF.

This clone was seen a handful of times. V gene TRBV6-4 combines with J gene TRBJ1-4; maybe TRBD1 (5 bases). Looked up from germline, CDR1 is MRHNA and CDR2 is SNTAGT. Trimming removed 3 bases from V and 6 bases from J, with 14 bases in between. This CDR3 contains 15 residues. DNA for the CDR3: TGTGCCAGCAGTGAAAAAGGGGACGTTTATGAAAAACTGTTTTTT. Encoded protein: CASSEKGDVYEKLFF.

By frequency in the sample, this clone is medium-sized (0.01 to 0.1%). The chain carries TRBV18 and TRBJ2-7, with no clear D. Germline V gene data show CDR1 as KGHSH and CDR2 as LQKENI. V was cut by 0 bases and J by 6 bases, with 9 bases left in between. The CDR3 totals 13 residues. The CDR3 sequence: CASSPPSVTEQYF. Here the CDR3 DNA reads TGTGCCAGCTCACCACCGTCGGTGACCGAGCAGTACTTC.

This clone came up a few times. This sequence joins TRBV24-1 and TRBJ2-7; maybe TRBD1 (6 bases). From germline, CDR1 is KGHDR and CDR2 SFDVKD. This CDR3 is built from 14 residues. The ends were cut back, 6 bases at V and 3 bases at J, with 14 bases in the middle. The CDR3, as DNA: TGTGCCACCAGTAGCCGGACAGAGAACTACGAGCAGTACTTC. Translation gives CATSSRTENYEQYF.

This clone was detected only once. The chain is built from TRBV5-1 and TRBJ2-2, with 9 bases aligning to TRBD2. There are 15 residues in the CDR3. CDR1 is SGHRS and CDR2 is YFSETQ in the germline V gene. The V and J ends lost 6 bases and 4 bases, in that order; junction bases with no gene match: 7. In DNA form, the CDR3 reads TGCGCCAGCAAATTCCTAGCGGGACTCACCGGGGAGCTGTTTTTT. This sequence encodes CASKFLAGLTGELFF. The variable domain in full, completed from reference TRBV5-1 and TRBJ2-2, reads KAGVTQTPRYLIKTRGQQVTLSCSPISGHRSVSWYQQTPGQGLQFLFEYFSETQRNKGNFPGRFSGRQFSNSRSEMNVSTLELGDSALYLCASKFLAGLTGELFFGEGSRLTVL.

The V call is TRBV5-1, the J call TRBJ1-1; 10 bases fit TRBD1. The length of the CDR3 is 18 residues. Per germline, CDR1 SGHRS and CDR2 YFSETQ. Germline trimming cut 5 bases from V and 5 bases from J; bases unmatched to any gene: 18. CDR3 loop: CASRFIRGQGTPGTEAFF. The CDR3, as DNA: TGCGCCAGCAGATTTATTCGGGGACAGGGGACCCCGGGAACTGAAGCTTTCTTT.

Notes on this clone: A much larger clone sits a single nucleotide away, making a read error possible. The V call is TRBV18, the J call TRBJ2-1; D is possibly TRBD2 (6 bases). The CDR3 has 16 amino acids. The V gene lost 1 base and the J gene lost 8 bases, with 18 bases spanning the gap. Germline V lookup: CDR1 KGHSH, CDR2 LQKENI. CDR3 region: CASSPRPSASRDEQFF. The CDR3 DNA reads as TGTGCCAGCTCACCACGCCCTAGCGCGTCGAGGGATGAGCAGTTCTTC.

This clone was seen a handful of times. One end of the junction does not line up with germline, which may come from a read error. This chain connects TRBV10-1 to TRBJ2-7; D unclear. This CDR3 has 13 amino acids. Germline values: CDR1 WNHNN, CDR2 SYGVQD (reference sequence). Written as DNA, the CDR3 is TGCGCCAGCAGCGAGTCCGGCGGCTACGAGCAGTACTTC. Encoded protein: CASSESGGYEQYF.

The gene calls are TRBV29-1 and TRBJ2-5; D not resolved. The CDR3 consists of 15 residues. Trimming left V 7 bases short and J 0 bases short, with 18 bases between. Germline lookup yields CDR1 SQVTM and CDR2 ANQGSEA. The CDR3 DNA is TGCAGCGCCAAATTACGTCGACTGGACCAAGAGACCCAGTACTTC. It specifies CSAKLRRLDQETQYF.

The rearrangement uses TRBV20-1 and TRBJ2-2; 10 bases are a match to TRBD2. V dropped 6 bases and J dropped 3; count of bases not matched to a gene: 10. Germline lookup yields CDR1 DFQATT and CDR2 SNEGSKA (reference sequence). CDR3 length: 16 amino acids. The CDR3 is CSAIDLAGAYTGELFF. CDR3 sequence (DNA): TGCAGTGCGATTGACCTAGCGGGGGCGTACACCGGGGAGCTGTTTTTT.

On this clone itself: An end of the junction differs from the germline gene, which may be a read error. This chain connects TRBV20-1 to TRBJ2-4; D unresolved. The CDR3 runs 11 residues. The germline gives CDR1 DFQATT, CDR2 SNEGSKA (reference sequence). Here the CDR3 reads CSIAPMNRWDF. The CDR3 nucleotides are TGCAGTATAGCCCCCATGAACCGGTGGGACTTC.

The chain couples TRBV18 to TRBJ2-1; TRBD2 agrees at 11 bases. Germline CDR1 KGHSH, CDR2 LQKENI. The V gene end was trimmed by 3 bases and the J gene end by 6 bases; junction bases not matched to a gene: 4. CDR3 length: 15 amino acids. CDR3 region: CASSPLAGGGNEQFF. The CDR3 nucleotides read TGTGCCAGCTCACCTCTAGCGGGGGGCGGCAATGAGCAGTTCTTC.

This clone came up many times. The V and J genes are TRBV7-8 and TRBJ1-6; D uncertain. Deletions cut 1 base from V and 7 bases from J, with 20 bases between. From germline, CDR1 is SGHVS and CDR2 FQNEAQ. There are 18 residues in the CDR3. Here the CDR3 DNA reads TGTGCCAGCAGCTTAGAATTACGAGCCACGGGTCAAAATTCACCCCTCCACTTT. It specifies CASSLELRATGQNSPLHF. Using reference TRBV7-8 and TRBJ1-6 for the parts outside the CDR3, the full variable domain is GAGVSQSPRYKVAKRGQDVALRCDPISGHVSLFWYQQALGQGPEFLTYFQNEAQLDKSGLPSDRFFAERPEGSVSTLKIQRTQQEDSAVYLCASSLELRATGQNSPLHFGNGTRLTVT.

This clone was counted a few times. This chain uses TRBV19 with TRBJ1-1, with no clear D. Trimming left V 7 bases short and J 2 bases short, with 17 bases between. CDR3 length: 15 amino acids. The germline V gene has CDR1 LNHDA and CDR2 SQIVND (reference sequence). In DNA, the CDR3 is TGTGCCAGTAATCGTCCGGGATACTTAAACACTGAAGCTTTCTTT. Amino acid sequence: CASNRPGYLNTEAFF.

This clone was seen only a few times. The chain uses TRBV28 and TRBJ2-7, with D unresolved. V gave up 3 bases and J gave up 2 bases, with 8 bases separating them. The CDR3 extends over 13 amino acids. The germline V gene encodes CDR1 MDHEN and CDR2 SYDVKM. The CDR3 loop is CASSFLRTYEQYF. The CDR3 coding sequence is TGTGCCAGCAGTTTTCTGAGGACCTACGAGCAGTACTTC.

This rearrangement joins TRBV9 to TRBJ1-3; D uncertain. Trimming removed 0 bases at V and 4 bases at J, with 11 bases between. Germline V lookup: CDR1 SGDLS, CDR2 YYNGEE. This CDR3 region has 15 residues. The CDR3 DNA is TGTGCCAGCAGCGTAGACAAGGGAACCGGAAACACCATATATTTT. Translated, it gives CASSVDKGTGNTIYF.